This passage covers 13 T cell receptor beta chains from one sample sequenced in a study of blood T cell repertoires in COVID-19. Produced via immunoSEQ multiplex PCR; TCRdb's table is partial and in-frame only. The profile covers about 210,000 clones, with about 88% appearing a single time and about 2.9% taken by the ten largest. What was sequenced was peripheral blood. All receptors come from a man in his sixties with acute or convalescent COVID-19.

The V gene is TRBV27, the J gene TRBJ1-1; 9 bases fit TRBD1. This CDR3 contains 17 residues. The ends lost 2 bases at V and 1 base at J; junction bases unmatched: 8. The germline V gene encodes CDR1 MNHEY and CDR2 SMNVEV (reference sequence). CDR3 loop: CASSLVGTGSGNTEAFF. The DNA for the CDR3 is TGTGCCAGCAGTTTAGTGGGGACAGGGTCGGGGAACACTGAAGCTTTCTTT.

Written as DNA, the CDR3 is TGTGCCAGCAGCTTAGGCTGGGACAGGGTTGGAGAGACCCAGTACTTC. Encoded protein: CASSLGWDRVGETQYF. The chain couples TRBV7-9 to TRBJ2-5, with 9 bases identical to TRBD1. CDR1 and CDR2 (germline): SEHNR, FQNEAQ (reference sequence). J lost 4 bases, V lost 1 base, and 7 bases had no gene match. The CDR3 extends over 16 amino acids.

The rearrangement joins TRBV7-8 to TRBJ2-2; D call uncertain. V was pared by 0 bases and J by 1 base, with 6 bases between. Per germline, CDR1 SGHVS and CDR2 FQNEAQ. The CDR3 consists of 15 residues. The CDR3 DNA is TGTGCCAGCAGCTTAGCGGGCCAGAACACCGGGGAGCTGTTTTTT. Translation gives CASSLAGQNTGELFF.

This rearrangement joins TRBV30 to TRBJ1-1, with 9 bases that match TRBD1. The CDR3 extends over 12 amino acids. CDR1 and CDR2 (germline): GTSNPN, SVGIG (reference sequence). V shed 7 bases, J shed 3 bases, and the junction held 3 bases outside the gene matches. CDR3 in amino acids: CALNRGHTEAFF. The DNA for the CDR3 is TGTGCCTTAAACAGGGGGCACACTGAAGCTTTCTTT. Full variable domain (remainder filled in from reference TRBV30 and TRBJ1-1): SQTIHQWPATLVQPVGSPLSLECTVEGTSNPNLYWYRQAAGRGLQLLFYSVGIGQISSEVPQNLSASRPQDRQFILSSKKLLLSDSGFYLCALNRGHTEAFFGQGTRLTVV.

CDR3 residues: CASSHRTGTADTQYF. The CDR3 region has the DNA TGTGCCAGCAGCCACCGGACAGGGACCGCAGATACGCAGTATTTT. J is TRBJ2-3 and V is TRBV14, with 8 bases identical to TRBD1. The CDR3 has 15 amino acids. V shed 3 bases and J 4 bases; nucleotides not matched to a gene: 6. Per the germline V gene, CDR1 is SGHDN and CDR2 is FVKESK.

This clone was picked up a small number of times. The genes are TRBV5-6 and TRBJ1-4, with TRBD1 as a possible D gene (6 bases). V lost 0 bases to trimming and J lost 11 bases, with 8 bases between them. The CDR3 length is 12 residues. Germline CDR1 SGHDT, CDR2 YYEEEE. The CDR3 DNA is TGTGCCAGCAGCTTGGTCCAGGGGAAACTGTTTTTT. It yields the protein CASSLVQGKLFF.

The CDR3 spells CASSPRGYQETQYF. CDR3 nucleotide sequence: TGTGCCAGCAGCCCCCGGGGGTACCAAGAGACCCAGTACTTC. The V call is TRBV9, the J call TRBJ2-5; D is perhaps TRBD2 (6 bases). Germline CDR1 and CDR2: SGDLS and YYNGEE. V was trimmed by 4 bases and J by 0 bases, leaving 10 bases between them. The CDR3 runs to 14 residues.

J is TRBJ2-2 and V is TRBV4-1; 8 bases line up with TRBD1. V lost 2 bases, J lost 4 bases, and 12 bases stayed unmatched. The CDR3 extends over 18 amino acids. Germline V gene sequence: CDR1 MGHRA, CDR2 YSYEKL. The CDR3 protein is CASSQRSQGAPSTGELFF. DNA of the CDR3: TGCGCCAGCAGCCAAAGATCCCAGGGGGCCCCGAGCACCGGGGAGCTGTTTTTT.

The chain has TRBV29-1 and TRBJ2-2; 7 bases map to TRBD2. The CDR3 loop spans 15 amino acids. Germline-derived CDR1 and CDR2 are SQVTM and ANQGSEA. After removal of 3 bases from V and 1 base from J, the junction contained 5 bases not matched to a gene. CDR3 DNA: TGCAGCGTTGATGGGGGGGAATGGAACACCGGGGAGCTGTTTTTT. Encoded protein: CSVDGGEWNTGELFF.

The V call is TRBV6-1, the J call TRBJ1-2; D may be TRBD1 (5 bases). The CDR3 spans 14 residues. Germline values: CDR1 MNHNS, CDR2 SASEGT. Trimming removed 3 bases at V and 2 bases at J, with 10 bases between. In nucleotides, the CDR3 is TGTGCCAGCAGTGAGGACATTTCCAACTATGGCTACACCTTC. It encodes CASSEDISNYGYTF.

Written as DNA, the CDR3 is TGTGCCAGCACCACGACAGGGTTAGGCTATGGCTACACCTTC. Translated, it gives CASTTTGLGYGYTF. The J gene is TRBJ1-2, the V gene TRBV6-5; 7 bases fit TRBD1. CDR1 is MNHEY, CDR2 SVGAGI, per germline. The junction had 9 bases not matched to a gene; V was cut back by 7 bases and J by 4 bases. This CDR3 region has 14 residues.

V is TRBV27 and J is TRBJ2-7; 8 bases are shared with TRBD1. The germline V gene encodes CDR1 MNHEY and CDR2 SMNVEV (reference sequence). Trimming removed 4 bases from V and 11 bases from J; junction bases left unmatched: 13. The CDR3 extends over 14 amino acids. In DNA, the CDR3 is TGTGCCAGCAGTTGGGGACAGGAGAGTACGGTGAAGTACTTC. Its translation: CASSWGQESTVKYF.

The chain employs TRBV7-9 and TRBJ1-3; maybe TRBD1 (5 bases). V was pared by 5 bases and J by 2 bases, with 19 bases between. The CDR3 loop spans 17 amino acids. The germline V gene encodes CDR1 SEHNR and CDR2 FQNEAQ (reference sequence). Here the CDR3 DNA reads TGTGCCAGCAGCCCCCGCGGGGCAGGGTCTACTGGAAACACCATATATTTT. Its translation: CASSPRGAGSTGNTIYF.